This entry is about one T cell receptor beta chain. The germline gives CDR1 MDHEN, CDR2 SYDVKM. This CDR3 is built from 12 residues. V was pared by 3 bases and J by 8 bases, with 10 bases between. These data belong to a study of T cell responses to AZD1222 COVID-19 vaccine. Some clones are missing from TCRdb's copy, which holds only in-frame ones; the method was immunoSEQ multiplex PCR. The sample consists of 90,000 to 120,000 clones, approximately 88% of them appearing once. This chain links TRBV28 with TRBJ1-1; D gene uncertain. The source was peripheral blood, collected on day 0 of AZD1222 vaccination. This clonotype originated in an adult in good health. The CDR3 loop reads CASSFSRVEAFF. CDR3 bases: TGTGCCAGCAGTTTTTCTCGGGTCGAAGCTTTCTTT.